The TCR beta chain described here comes from a study of radiation and T cells in renal cell carcinoma. Looked up from germline, CDR1 is PRHDT and CDR2 is FYEKMQ (reference sequence). The V end lost 1 base, the J end lost 4 bases, and 10 bases lay between the germline ends. The CDR3 loop spans 14 amino acids. Time point reported: baseline pretreatment blood. Treatment noted: 15 Gy SBRT to primary tumor, nephrectomy 4 weeks later. Here immunoSEQ multiplex PCR was the method, and the copy in TCRdb shows in-frame clones only, minus some. The profile shows 130,000 or so clones, nearly 90% of them singletons.

The sequence came from a woman in her 50s with renal cell carcinoma. The source material was blood, sampled from a patient whose treatment included radiotherapy and nephrectomy. The chain links TRBV13 to TRBJ1-1, with D possibly TRBD1 on 5 matching bases. In nucleotides, the CDR3 is TGTGCCAGCAGCTTAGAAAGGGGTCGCACTGAAGCTTTCTTT. Its protein is CASSLERGRTEAFF.